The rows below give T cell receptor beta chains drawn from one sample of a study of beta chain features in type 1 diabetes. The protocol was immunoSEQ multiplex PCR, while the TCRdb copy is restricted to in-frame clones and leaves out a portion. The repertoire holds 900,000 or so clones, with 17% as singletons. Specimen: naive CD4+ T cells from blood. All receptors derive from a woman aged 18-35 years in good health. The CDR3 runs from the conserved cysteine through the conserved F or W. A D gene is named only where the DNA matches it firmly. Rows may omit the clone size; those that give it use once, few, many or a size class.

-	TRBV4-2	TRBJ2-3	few	CASSQGGSGDTQYF	TGTGCCAGCAGCCAAGGGGGTTCTGGAGATACGCAGTATTTT
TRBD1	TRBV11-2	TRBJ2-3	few	CASSFNQDRVSQYF	TGTGCCAGCAGCTTCAATCAGGACAGGGTGTCGCAGTATTTT
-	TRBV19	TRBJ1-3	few	CASSTRGGAGNTIYF	TGTGCCAGTAGTACCCGTGGGGGAGCTGGAAACACCATATATTTT
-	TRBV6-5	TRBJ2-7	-	CASTQPGGVVQYF	TGTGCCAGCACACAACCCGGTGGGGTCGTGCAGTACTTC
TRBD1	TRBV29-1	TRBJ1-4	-	CSGTGTGNEKLFF	TGCAGCGGGACCGGGACAGGGAATGAAAAACTGTTTTTT
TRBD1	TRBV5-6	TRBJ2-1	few	CASSYGTGGQFF	TGTGCCAGCAGTTATGGGACAGGGGGGCAGTTCTTC
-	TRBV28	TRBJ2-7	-	CASSFGPLYEQYF	TGTGCCAGCAGTTTCGGTCCCCTCTACGAGCAGTACTTC
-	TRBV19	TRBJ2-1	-	CASSIKRLINEQFF	TGTGCCAGTAGTATAAAGCGGCTAATCAATGAGCAGTTCTTC
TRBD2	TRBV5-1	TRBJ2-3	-	CASSEGLAGDTQYF	TGCGCCAGCAGCGAGGGACTAGCGGGAGATACGCAGTATTTT
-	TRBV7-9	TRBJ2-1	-	CASSLDGLAETSSYNEQFF	TGTGCCAGCAGCTTAGACGGGCTAGCCGAAACAAGCTCCTACAATGAGCAGTTCTTC
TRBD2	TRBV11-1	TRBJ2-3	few	CASSSRLAWSTDTQYF	TGTGCCAGCAGCTCCCGACTAGCTTGGAGCACAGATACGCAGTATTTT
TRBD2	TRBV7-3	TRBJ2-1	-	CASSQTASGYNEQFF	TGTGCCAGCAGCCAAACTGCTAGCGGATACAATGAGCAGTTCTTC
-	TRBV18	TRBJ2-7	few	CASSPPNSVTEQYF	TGTGCCAGCTCACCACCGAACAGTGTAACGGAGCAGTACTTC
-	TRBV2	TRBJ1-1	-	CASSDRPGRTEAFF	TGTGCCAGCAGTGATAGGCCAGGGCGGACTGAAGCTTTCTTT
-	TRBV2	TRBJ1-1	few	CASSYDRRAFF	TGTGCCAGCAGTTACGACAGGCGAGCTTTCTTT
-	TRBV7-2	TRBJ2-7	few	CASSLHNRVDYEQYF	TGTGCCAGCAGCTTACATAACAGGGTCGACTACGAGCAGTACTTC
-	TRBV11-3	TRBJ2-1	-	CASSLLGNEQFF	TGTGCCAGCAGCTTACTGGGCAATGAGCAGTTCTTC
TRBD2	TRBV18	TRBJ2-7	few	CASSPNLAGSYEQYF	TGTGCCAGCTCACCAAATCTAGCGGGGTCCTACGAGCAGTACTTC
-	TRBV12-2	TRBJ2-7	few	CASRFSTGQVSYEQYF	TGTGCAAGTCGCTTTTCCACGGGACAGGTCTCCTACGAGCAGTACTTC
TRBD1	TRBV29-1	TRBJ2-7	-	CSVGQGPNYEQYF	TGCAGCGTTGGACAGGGGCCGAACTACGAGCAGTACTTC
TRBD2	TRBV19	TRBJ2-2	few	CASSILAGTSGSSGELFF	TGTGCCAGTAGTATTCTAGCCGGGACTAGCGGGAGTTCCGGGGAGCTGTTTTTT
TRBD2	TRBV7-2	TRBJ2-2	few	CASSLAGLAGGTGELFF	TGTGCCAGCAGCTTAGCTGGACTAGCCGGGGGCACCGGGGAGCTGTTTTTT
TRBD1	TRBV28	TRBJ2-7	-	CASTADRGAYEQYF	TGTGCCAGCACCGCGGACAGGGGAGCCTACGAGCAGTACTTC
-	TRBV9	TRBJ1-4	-	CASSATGTRNEKLFF	TGTGCCAGCAGCGCCACCGGGACAAGAAATGAAAAACTGTTTTTT
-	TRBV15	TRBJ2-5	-	CATSRGGAGQETQYF	TGTGCCACCAGCCGGGGTGGTGCGGGGCAAGAGACCCAGTACTTC
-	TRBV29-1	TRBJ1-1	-	CSVDSGFGTEAFF	TGCAGCGTTGACTCAGGGTTCGGCACTGAAGCTTTCTTT
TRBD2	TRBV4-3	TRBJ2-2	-	CASSRSVLAGGHTGELFF	TGCGCCAGCAGCCGCTCAGTCCTAGCGGGAGGTCACACCGGGGAGCTGTTTTTT
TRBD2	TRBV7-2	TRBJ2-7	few	CASSLIPAGGSHEQYF	TGTGCCAGCAGCTTAATCCCAGCGGGAGGCTCCCACGAGCAGTACTTC
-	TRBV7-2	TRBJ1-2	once	CASHFDGGNYGYTF	TGTGCCAGCCACTTTGATGGGGGTAACTATGGCTACACCTTC
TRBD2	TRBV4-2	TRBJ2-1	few	CASSDILAGGGNEQFF	TGTGCCAGCAGCGACATTCTAGCGGGAGGAGGGAATGAGCAGTTCTTC
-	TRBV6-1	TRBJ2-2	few	CASSEQGGNTGELFF	TGTGCCAGCAGTGAGCAGGGAGGGAACACCGGGGAGCTGTTTTTT
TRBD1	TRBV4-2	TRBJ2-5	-	CASSPGQGYVRGTQYF	TGTGCCAGCAGCCCGGGACAGGGATACGTAAGGGGGACCCAGTACTTC
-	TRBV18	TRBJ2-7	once	CASSPSDRRSSYEQYF	TGTGCCAGCTCACCCTCGGACAGAAGGAGCTCCTACGAGCAGTACTTC
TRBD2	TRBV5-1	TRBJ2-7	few	CASSFTGTSGAPYEQYF	TGCGCCAGCAGCTTTACCGGGACTAGCGGAGCTCCCTACGAGCAGTACTTC
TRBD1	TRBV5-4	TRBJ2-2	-	CASSSGQGKRPPGELFF	TGTGCCAGCAGCTCGGGACAGGGCAAGAGACCTCCCGGGGAGCTGTTTTTT
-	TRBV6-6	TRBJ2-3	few	CASSPQGLTDTQYF	TGTGCCAGCAGTCCTCAGGGGCTGACAGATACGCAGTATTTT